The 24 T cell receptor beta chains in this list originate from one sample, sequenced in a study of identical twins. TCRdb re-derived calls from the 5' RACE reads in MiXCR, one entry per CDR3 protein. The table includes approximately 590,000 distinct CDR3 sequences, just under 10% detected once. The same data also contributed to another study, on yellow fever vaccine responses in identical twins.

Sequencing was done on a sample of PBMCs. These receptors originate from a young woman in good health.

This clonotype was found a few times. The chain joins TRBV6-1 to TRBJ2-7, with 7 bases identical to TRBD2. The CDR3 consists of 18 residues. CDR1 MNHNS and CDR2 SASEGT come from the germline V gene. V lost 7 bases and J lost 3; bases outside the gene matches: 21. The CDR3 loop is CASTRANIRTRIIYEQYF. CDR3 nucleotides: TGTGCCAGCACCAGAGCCAATATTAGGACTAGGATAATCTACGAGCAGTACTTC.

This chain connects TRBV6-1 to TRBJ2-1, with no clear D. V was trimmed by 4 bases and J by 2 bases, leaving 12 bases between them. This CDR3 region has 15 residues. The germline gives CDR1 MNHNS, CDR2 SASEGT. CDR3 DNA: TGTGCCAGCAGTGTGGTTGGCACAACCTACAATGAGCAGTTCTTC. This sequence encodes CASSVVGTTYNEQFF.

The CDR3 loop is CASRLIRPGQGIGEQYF. CDR3 in DNA: TGCGCCAGCAGACTCATTAGGCCGGGACAGGGGATAGGCGAGCAGTACTTC. This chain links TRBV5-1 with TRBJ2-7; TRBD1 agrees at 10 bases. Germline CDR1 reads SGHRS; CDR2 reads YFSETQ. This CDR3 has 17 residues. V trimming: 5 bases; J trimming: 6 bases; junction bases outside the gene matches: 17.

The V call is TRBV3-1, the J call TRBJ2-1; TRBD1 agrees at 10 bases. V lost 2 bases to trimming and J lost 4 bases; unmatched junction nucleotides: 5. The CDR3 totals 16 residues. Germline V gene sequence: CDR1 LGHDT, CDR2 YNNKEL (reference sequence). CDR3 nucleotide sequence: TGTGCCAGCAGCCAATGGGACAGGGGTCCGTACAATGAGCAGTTCTTC. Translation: CASSQWDRGPYNEQFF.

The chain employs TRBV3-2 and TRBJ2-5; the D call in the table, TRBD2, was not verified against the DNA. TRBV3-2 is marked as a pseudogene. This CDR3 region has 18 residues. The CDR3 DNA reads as TGTGCCAGCAGCCAAGATGCCCTAGCGGGAGGGCCGGGGAAGACCCAGTACTTC. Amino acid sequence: CASSQDALAGGPGKTQYF.

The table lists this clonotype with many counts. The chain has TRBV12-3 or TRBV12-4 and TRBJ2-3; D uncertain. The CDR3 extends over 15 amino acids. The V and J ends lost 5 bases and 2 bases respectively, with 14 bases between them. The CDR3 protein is CASSETYPITDTQYF. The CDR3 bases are TGTGCCAGCAGTGAGACATACCCCATCACAGATACGCAGTATTTT.

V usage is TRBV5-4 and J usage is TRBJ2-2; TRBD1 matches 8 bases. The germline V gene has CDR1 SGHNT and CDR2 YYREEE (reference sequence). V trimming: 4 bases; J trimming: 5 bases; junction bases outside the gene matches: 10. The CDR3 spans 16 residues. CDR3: CASSSRQGAVTGELFF. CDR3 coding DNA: TGTGCCAGCAGCAGCCGCCAGGGGGCTGTGACCGGGGAGCTGTTTTTT. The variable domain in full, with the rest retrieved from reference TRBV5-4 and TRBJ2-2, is ETGVTQSPTHLIKTRGQQVTLRCSSQSGHNTVSWYQQALGQGPQFIFQYYREEENGRGNFPPRFSGLQFPNYSSELNVNALELDDSALYLCASSSRQGAVTGELFFGEGSRLTVL.

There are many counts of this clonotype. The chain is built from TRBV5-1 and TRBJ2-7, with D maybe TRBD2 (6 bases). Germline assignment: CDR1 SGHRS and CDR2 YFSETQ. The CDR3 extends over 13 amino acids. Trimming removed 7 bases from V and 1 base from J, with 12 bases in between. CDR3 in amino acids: CASRGDHSYEQYF. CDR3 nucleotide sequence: TGCGCCAGCCGCGGGGACCATTCCTACGAGCAGTACTTC.

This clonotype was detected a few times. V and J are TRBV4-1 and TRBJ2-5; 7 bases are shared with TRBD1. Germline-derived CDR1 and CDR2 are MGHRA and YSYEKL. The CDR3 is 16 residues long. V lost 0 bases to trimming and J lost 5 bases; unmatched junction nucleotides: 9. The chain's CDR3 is CASSQDEGQRFETQYF. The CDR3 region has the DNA TGCGCCAGCAGCCAAGACGAGGGACAGAGATTCGAGACCCAGTACTTC.

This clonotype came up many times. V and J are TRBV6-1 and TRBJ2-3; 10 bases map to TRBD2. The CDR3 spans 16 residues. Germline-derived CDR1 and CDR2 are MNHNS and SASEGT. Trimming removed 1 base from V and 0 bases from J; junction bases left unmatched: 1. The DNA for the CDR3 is TGTGCCAGCAGTGAAGAAGCGGGGGGGAGCACAGATACGCAGTATTTT. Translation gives CASSEEAGGSTDTQYF.

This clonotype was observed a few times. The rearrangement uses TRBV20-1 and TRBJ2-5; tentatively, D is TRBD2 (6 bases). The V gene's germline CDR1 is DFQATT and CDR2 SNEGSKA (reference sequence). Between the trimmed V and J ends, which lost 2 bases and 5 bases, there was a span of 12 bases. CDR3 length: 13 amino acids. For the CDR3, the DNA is TGCAGTGCTAGAATCGTAGGGAGGGAGACCCAGTACTTC. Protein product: CSARIVGRETQYF.

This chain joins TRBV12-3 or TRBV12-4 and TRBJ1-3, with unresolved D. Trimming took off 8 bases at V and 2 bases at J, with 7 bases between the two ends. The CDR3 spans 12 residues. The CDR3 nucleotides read TGTGCCAGCCCTAGGGCTGGAAACACCATATATTTT. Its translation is CASPRAGNTIYF.

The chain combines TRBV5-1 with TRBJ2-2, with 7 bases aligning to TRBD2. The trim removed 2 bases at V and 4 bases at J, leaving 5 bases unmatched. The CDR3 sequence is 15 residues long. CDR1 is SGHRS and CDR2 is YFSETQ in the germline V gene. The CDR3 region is CASSFRGGGTGELFF. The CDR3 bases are TGCGCCAGCAGCTTTCGGGGCGGGGGCACCGGGGAGCTGTTTTTT.

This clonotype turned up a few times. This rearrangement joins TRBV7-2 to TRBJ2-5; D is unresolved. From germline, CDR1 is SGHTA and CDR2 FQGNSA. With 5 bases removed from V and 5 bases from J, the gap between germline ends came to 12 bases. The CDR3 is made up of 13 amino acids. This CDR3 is CASSLGFSETQYF. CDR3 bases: TGTGCCAGCAGCCTAGGGTTTTCGGAGACCCAGTACTTC.

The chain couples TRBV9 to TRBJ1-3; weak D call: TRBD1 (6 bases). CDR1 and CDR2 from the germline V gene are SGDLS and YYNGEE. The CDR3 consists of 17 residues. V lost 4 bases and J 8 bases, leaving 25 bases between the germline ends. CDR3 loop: CASSQTSRTAGKDTIYF. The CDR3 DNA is TGTGCCAGCAGCCAAACCTCGCGGACAGCGGGCAAGGACACCATATATTTT.

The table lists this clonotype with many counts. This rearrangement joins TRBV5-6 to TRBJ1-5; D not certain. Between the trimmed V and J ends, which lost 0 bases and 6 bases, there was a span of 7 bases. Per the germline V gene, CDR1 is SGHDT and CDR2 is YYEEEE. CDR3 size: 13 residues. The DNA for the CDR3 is TGTGCCAGCAGCTTGGGCTCCAGTCAGCCCCAGCATTTT. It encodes CASSLGSSQPQHF.

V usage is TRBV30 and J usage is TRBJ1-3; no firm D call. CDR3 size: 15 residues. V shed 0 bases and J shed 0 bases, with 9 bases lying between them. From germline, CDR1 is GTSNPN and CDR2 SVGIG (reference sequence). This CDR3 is CAWSVSSGSGNTIYF. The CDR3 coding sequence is TGTGCCTGGAGTGTAAGTTCAGGCTCTGGAAACACCATATATTTT.

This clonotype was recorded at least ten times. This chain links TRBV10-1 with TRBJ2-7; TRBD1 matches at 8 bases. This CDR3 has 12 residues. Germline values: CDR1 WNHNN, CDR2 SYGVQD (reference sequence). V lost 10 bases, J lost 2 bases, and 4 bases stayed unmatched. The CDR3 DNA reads TGCGCCACCGGACAGGGACCCTACGAGCAGTACTTC. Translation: CATGQGPYEQYF.

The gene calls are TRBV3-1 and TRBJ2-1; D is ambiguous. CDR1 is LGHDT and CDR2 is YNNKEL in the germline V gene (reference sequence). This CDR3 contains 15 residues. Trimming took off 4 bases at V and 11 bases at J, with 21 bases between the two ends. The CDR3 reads CASSPRLSAPNQQFF. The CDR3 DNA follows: TGTGCCAGCAGCCCTCGCCTTAGTGCCCCTAATCAGCAGTTCTTC.

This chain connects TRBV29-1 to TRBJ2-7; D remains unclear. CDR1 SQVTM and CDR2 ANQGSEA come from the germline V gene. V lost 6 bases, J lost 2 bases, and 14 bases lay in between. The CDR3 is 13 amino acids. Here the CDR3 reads CSVSEVNTYEQYF. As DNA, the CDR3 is TGCAGCGTGTCTGAGGTCAACACCTACGAGCAGTACTTC.

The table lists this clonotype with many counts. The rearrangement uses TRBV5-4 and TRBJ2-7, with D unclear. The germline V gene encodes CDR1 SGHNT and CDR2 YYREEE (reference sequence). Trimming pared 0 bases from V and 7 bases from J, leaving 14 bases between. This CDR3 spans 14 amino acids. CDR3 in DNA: TGTGCCAGCAGCTTGGCTCCTGCCGTGTTTGAGCAGTACTTC. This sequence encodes CASSLAPAVFEQYF.

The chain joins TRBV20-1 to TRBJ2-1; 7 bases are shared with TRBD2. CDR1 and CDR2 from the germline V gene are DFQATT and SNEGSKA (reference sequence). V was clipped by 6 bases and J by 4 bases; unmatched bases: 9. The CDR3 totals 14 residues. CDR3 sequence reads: CSATGWGGYNEQFF. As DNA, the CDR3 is TGCAGTGCCACTGGGTGGGGGGGGTACAATGAGCAGTTCTTC.

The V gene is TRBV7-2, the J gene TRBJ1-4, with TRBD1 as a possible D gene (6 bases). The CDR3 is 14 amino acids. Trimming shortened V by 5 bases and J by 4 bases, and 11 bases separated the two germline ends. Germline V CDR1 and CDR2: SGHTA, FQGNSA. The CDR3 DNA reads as TGTGCCAGCAGCACTGGGGACATTAATGAAAAACTGTTTTTT. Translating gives CASSTGDINEKLFF.

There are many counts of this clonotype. Written as DNA, the CDR3 is TGTGCCAGCAGTCCACGCTCGGACAGGGGGGACTATGGCTACACCTTC. Protein product: CASSPRSDRGDYGYTF. This chain uses TRBV12-3 or TRBV12-4 with TRBJ1-2, with 10 bases lining up with TRBD1. After removal of 5 bases from V and 3 bases from J, the junction contained 9 bases not matched to a gene. The CDR3 is 16 residues long.